Listed here are 21 T cell receptor beta chains from one sample, sequenced in a study of cytomegalovirus exposure and HLA in healthy donors. PCR involved 60 Vbeta and 13 Jbeta primers. Produced via immunoSEQ multiplex PCR; TCRdb's table is partial and in-frame only. The sample carries about 120,000 clones, 79% recorded once. The sequencing sample was made of PBMCs. The origin of the receptors is a woman aged 18-29 years in good health and CMV-seropositive.

V and J are TRBV15 and TRBJ2-1; 10 bases fit TRBD2. Per germline, CDR1 LNHNV and CDR2 YYDKDF (reference sequence). The CDR3 extends over 19 amino acids. The V segment lost 1 base and the J segment 1 base; nucleotides outside the gene matches: 10. The CDR3, as DNA: TGTGCCACCAGCAGAGTGTCAAGCGGGAGGGCCGTGTCCTACAATGAGCAGTTCTTC. This encodes CATSRVSSGRAVSYNEQFF.

This clone was recorded once. The chain is built from TRBV7-9 and TRBJ2-5; the match to TRBD1 covers 7 bases. Per the germline V gene, CDR1 is SEHNR and CDR2 is FQNEAQ (reference sequence). V was clipped by 1 base and J by 1 base; unmatched bases: 6. The CDR3 consists of 16 residues. The CDR3 DNA is TGTGCCAGCAGCTTAGTAGGGGACAGCCTCCAAGAGACCCAGTACTTC. This gives the protein CASSLVGDSLQETQYF.

V is TRBV7-3 and J is TRBJ2-2; D gene ambiguous. V lost 5 bases to trimming and J lost 6 bases, with 4 bases between them. CDR3 size: 11 residues. Germline V lookup: CDR1 SGHTA, CDR2 FQGTGA. The CDR3 DNA sequence: TGTGCCAGCAGCCCCGCCGGGGAGCTGTTTTTT. Protein product: CASSPAGELFF.

The rearrangement joins TRBV7-8 to TRBJ1-4, with 8 positions matching TRBD1. V dropped 4 bases and J dropped 8; count of bases not matched to a gene: 9. CDR1 is SGHVS and CDR2 is FQNEAQ in the germline V gene. There are 15 residues in the CDR3. DNA of the CDR3: TGTGCCAGCAGCTCACAGGGGGGATCGGAGGAAAAACTGTTTTTT. Its protein product is CASSSQGGSEEKLFF.

This sequence joins TRBV30 and TRBJ2-1; D possibly corresponds to TRBD1 (5 bases). Germline CDR1 is GTSNPN and CDR2 is SVGIG (reference sequence). The ends were cut back, 1 base at V and 0 bases at J, with 10 bases in the middle. The CDR3 totals 15 residues. The CDR3 bases are TGTGCCTGGAGTGAGGACACGAGCTCCTACAATGAGCAGTTCTTC. Residues: CAWSEDTSSYNEQFF.

This rearrangement joins TRBV7-9 to TRBJ2-1, with D hard to call. This CDR3 contains 12 residues. V was clipped by 6 bases and J by 8 bases, with 11 bases between them. CDR1 is SEHNR, CDR2 FQNEAQ, per germline (reference sequence). CDR3 DNA: TGTGCCAGCAGGAGACAAGGCGATGAGCAGTTCTTC. This gives the protein CASRRQGDEQFF.

Only a few counts were recorded for this clone. This rearrangement joins TRBV4-1 to TRBJ1-2; 9 bases are a match to TRBD1. With 4 bases clipped from V and 8 bases from J, the junction kept 11 bases outside the gene matches. Germline values: CDR1 MGHRA, CDR2 YSYEKL. The CDR3 is 15 residues long. The CDR3, as DNA: TGCGCCAGCAGCCCTTTCGTCACAGGGGGCGGGGGCTACACCTTC. It yields the protein CASSPFVTGGGGYTF.

The genes are TRBV2 and TRBJ2-7; 8 bases are shared with TRBD1. Germline trimming cut 8 bases from V and 5 bases from J; bases unmatched to any gene: 14. The length of the CDR3 is 15 residues. CDR1 SNHLY and CDR2 FYNNEI come from the germline V gene. CDR3 region: CASFRPEDRANEQYF. DNA for the CDR3: TGTGCCAGCTTCCGCCCCGAGGACAGGGCCAACGAGCAGTACTTC.

J is TRBJ1-4 and V is TRBV19, with TRBD1 matching 8 bases. With 7 bases clipped from V and 8 bases from J, the junction kept 9 bases outside the gene matches. This CDR3 region has 14 residues. Germline assignment: CDR1 LNHDA and CDR2 SQIVND (reference sequence). CDR3 amino acids: CASTRQGIGEKLFF. The CDR3 nucleotides read TGTGCCAGTACTAGACAGGGGATCGGCGAAAAACTGTTTTTT.

The chain links TRBV5-1 to TRBJ2-1; 8 bases align to TRBD2. The CDR3 is 13 amino acids. Germline V gene lookup returns CDR1 SGHRS and CDR2 YFSETQ. V shed 0 bases, J shed 15 bases, and the junction held 8 bases outside the gene matches. CDR3 nucleotides: TGCGCCAGCAGCTTGGGGGTAGCGGGGAATGCGTTCTTC. Amino acids: CASSLGVAGNAFF.

The V call is TRBV5-4, the J call TRBJ2-1; tentative D call: TRBD2 (6 bases). The CDR3 runs 15 residues. V lost 4 bases to trimming and J lost 4 bases, with 15 bases between them. Germline assignment: CDR1 SGHNT and CDR2 YYREEE (reference sequence). CDR3 loop: CASSPRDSGYNEQFF. CDR3 sequence (DNA): TGTGCCAGCAGCCCAAGGGACTCCGGGTACAATGAGCAGTTCTTC.

The chain links TRBV18 to TRBJ2-1; D ambiguous. CDR3 length: 12 residues. V was trimmed by 3 bases and J by 9 bases, leaving 9 bases between them. Germline CDR1 is KGHSH and CDR2 is LQKENI. CDR3 region: CASSPSSVEQFF. The CDR3 DNA reads as TGTGCCAGCTCACCTTCCTCGGTTGAGCAGTTCTTC.

This clone was seen a handful of times. The genes are TRBV11-3 and TRBJ2-1; 12 bases match TRBD2. V lost 7 bases and J lost 0; bases outside the gene matches: 7. The V gene's germline CDR1 is SGHNT and CDR2 YENEEA. The length of the CDR3 is 17 residues. The CDR3 DNA follows: TGTGCCAGCAACCCACCGGGACTAGCGGGCTCCTACAATGAGCAGTTCTTC. It specifies CASNPPGLAGSYNEQFF.

The chain uses TRBV10-2 and TRBJ2-1; TRBD1 matches 11 bases. The CDR3 is 15 residues long. The ends lost 8 bases at V and 10 bases at J; junction bases unmatched: 13. Germline values: CDR1 WSHSY, CDR2 SAAADI. The CDR3 region is CASLGQGAGVGEQFF. CDR3 sequence (DNA): TGCGCCAGCCTCGGACAGGGGGCCGGTGTGGGGGAGCAGTTCTTC.

This chain uses TRBV9 with TRBJ2-3; 8 bases map to TRBD2. V lost 4 bases to trimming and J lost 4 bases; unmatched junction nucleotides: 11. The CDR3 loop spans 16 amino acids. Germline V gene sequence: CDR1 SGDLS, CDR2 YYNGEE. This CDR3 reads CASSTSSGSSADTQYF. Written as DNA, the CDR3 is TGTGCCAGCAGCACCTCAAGCGGGAGTAGCGCAGATACGCAGTATTTT. The full variable domain, with the rest looked up from reference TRBV9 and TRBJ2-3, is DSGVTQTPKHLITATGQRVTLRCSPRSGDLSVYWYQQSLDQGLQFLIQYYNGEERAKGNILERFSAQQFPDLHSELNLSSLELGDSALYFCASSTSSGSSADTQYFGPGTRLTVL.

This clone appeared once. The chain carries TRBV19 and TRBJ2-4; perhaps TRBD2 as D (5 bases). Trimming removed 5 bases from V and 6 bases from J, with 23 bases in between. The CDR3 spans 17 residues. Germline values: CDR1 LNHDA, CDR2 SQIVND (reference sequence). CDR3 nucleotides: TGTGCCAGTAGTCTACCCGCCCGGGGTTCCCCGGGAAACATTCAGTACTTC. This encodes CASSLPARGSPGNIQYF.

The V gene is TRBV19, the J gene TRBJ2-2, with 8 bases lining up with TRBD2. Germline V gene data show CDR1 as LNHDA and CDR2 as SQIVND (reference sequence). V trimming: 1 base; J trimming: 7 bases; junction bases outside the gene matches: 5. The CDR3 runs 15 residues. The CDR3: CASSIVSSGYGELFF. CDR3 bases: TGTGCCAGTAGTATAGTGTCTAGCGGGTACGGGGAGCTGTTTTTT.

V usage is TRBV28 and J usage is TRBJ2-7; D might be TRBD2 (5 bases). This CDR3 has 13 residues. V was trimmed by 7 bases and J by 0 bases, leaving 10 bases between them. Germline loops: CDR1 MDHEN, CDR2 SYDVKM. CDR3: CASTRSGSYEQYF. The CDR3 region has the DNA TGTGCCAGCACTCGCAGCGGCTCCTACGAGCAGTACTTC.

V gene TRBV6-1 combines with J gene TRBJ1-1, with 10 nucleotides matching TRBD1. Germline-derived CDR1 and CDR2 are MNHNS and SASEGT. Trimming at V came to 8 bases and at J to 5 bases, leaving 11 bases not matched to a gene. CDR3 length: 15 residues. The CDR3 is CASLDLGQGKTEAFF. The DNA of the CDR3 is TGTGCCAGCTTAGACCTGGGACAGGGGAAAACTGAAGCTTTCTTT.

The genes are TRBV2 and TRBJ2-7; D is possibly TRBD2 (6 bases). Per germline, CDR1 SNHLY and CDR2 FYNNEI. The CDR3 covers 13 residues. Trimming removed 11 bases from V and 2 bases from J, with 16 bases in between. The CDR3 bases are TGTGCCGTCCCGGGAGTTGCCCCCTACGAGCAGTACTTC. It specifies CAVPGVAPYEQYF.

The CDR3 spells CAISDRGYQGYGYTF. CDR3 nucleotide sequence: TGTGCCATCAGTGATAGGGGGTATCAGGGCTATGGCTACACCTTC. The chain has TRBV10-3 and TRBJ1-2; possible D gene TRBD1, 6 bases. The CDR3 is made up of 15 amino acids. Trimming shortened V by 3 bases and J by 4 bases, and 15 bases separated the two germline ends. Germline CDR1 ENHRY, CDR2 SYGVKD.